Sequencing of this T cell receptor beta chain was carried out in a study of response to subunit inactivated influenza vaccine. Overall study results and limits: Authors suggested each seasonal flu vaccination may recruit only limited numbers of new T cells.

Each CDR3 protein gets one entry after TCRdb re-called the RT-PCR reads with MiXCR. The sample carries about 780,000 distinct CDR3 sequences, around a sixth recorded once. As to this clonotype: The antigen is undetermined.

In germline, CDR1 is ENHRY, CDR2 SYGVKD. V shed 5 bases and J shed 3 bases, with 17 bases lying between them. The CDR3 totals 15 residues. The chain employs TRBV10-3 and TRBJ2-7; D may correspond to TRBD1 or TRBD2 (5 bases each). The clonotype was recovered from a man aged 50 or older who received an inactivated influenza vaccine. The sample in question was PBMCs from blood, obtained roughly 5 days after vaccination. The CDR3: CAISSRDPESYEQYF. The CDR3 DNA sequence: TGTGCCATCAGTTCCCGGGACCCCGAGAGCTACGAGCAGTACTTC.